This T cell receptor beta chain came from a study of blood T cell repertoires in COVID-19. Study details: Donors in the United States, Italy and Spain gave samples during acute or convalescent COVID-19. T cells, B-cell-depleted T cells, or PBMCs provided the cDNA or gDNA that served as material.

How the authors handled the data: Quantification of nucleated cells was approximated via reference gene primer amplification. Measured with immunoSEQ multiplex PCR; TCRdb has only the in-frame clones, and not every one. From that table come the V and J calls and clone size; the DNA was used to work out D and trimming. The sample shows 60,000 to 90,000 clones, roughly nine tenths of them seen only once. This clone showed up just a few times. This CDR3 is also generated by other DNA sequences in the sample. Sample: peripheral blood. The clonotype originates from a woman older than 75 with active or convalescent COVID-19.

The CDR3 reads CASSPLTGSQPQHF. The CDR3 bases are TGTGCCAGCAGCCCCCTGACAGGATCTCAGCCCCAGCATTTT. This chain connects TRBV7-9 to TRBJ1-5, with D perhaps matching TRBD1 (6 bases). The CDR3 is made up of 14 amino acids. Germline-derived CDR1 and CDR2 are SEHNR and FQNEAQ (reference sequence). With 5 bases removed from V and 6 bases from J, the gap between germline ends came to 14 bases. The entire variable domain, with the rest obtained from reference TRBV7-9 and TRBJ1-5, is as follows: DTGVSQNPRHKITKRGQNVTFRCDPISEHNRLYWYRQTLGQGPEFLTYFQNEAQLEKSRLLSDRFSAERPKGSFSTLEIQRTEQGDSAMYLCASSPLTGSQPQHFGDGTRLSIL.